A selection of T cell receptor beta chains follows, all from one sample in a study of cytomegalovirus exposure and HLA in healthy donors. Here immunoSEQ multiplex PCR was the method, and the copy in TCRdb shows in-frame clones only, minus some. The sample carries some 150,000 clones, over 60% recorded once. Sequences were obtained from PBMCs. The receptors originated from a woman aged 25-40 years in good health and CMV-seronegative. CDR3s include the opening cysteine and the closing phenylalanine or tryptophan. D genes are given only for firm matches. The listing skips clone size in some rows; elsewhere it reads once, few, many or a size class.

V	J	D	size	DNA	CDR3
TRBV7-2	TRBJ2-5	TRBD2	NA	TGTGCCAGCAGAATGGGCCTAGCGGGAGAGACCCAGTACTTC	CASRMGLAGETQYF
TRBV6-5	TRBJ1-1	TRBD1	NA	TGTGCCGGACAGGGGGAAGACACTGAAGCTTTCTTT	CAGQGEDTEAFF
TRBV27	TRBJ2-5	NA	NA	TGTGCCAGCAGTTTACTAGGGGACCAAGAGACCCAGTACTTC	CASSLLGDQETQYF
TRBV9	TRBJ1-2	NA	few	TGTGCCAGCAGCCTCCGACAAAGCGGCTATGGCTACACCTTC	CASSLRQSGYGYTF
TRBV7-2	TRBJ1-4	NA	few	TGTGCCAGCTCGGAGACGACTTCAAATGAAAAACTGTTTTTT	CASSETTSNEKLFF
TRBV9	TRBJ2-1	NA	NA	TGTGCCAGCAGCGTAAGCACAGGGTCGGTCTACAATGAGCAGTTCTTC	CASSVSTGSVYNEQFF
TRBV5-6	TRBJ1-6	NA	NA	TGTGCCAGCAGCTTGTTCGGGGGGCATCATTCACCCCTCCACTTT	CASSLFGGHHSPLHF
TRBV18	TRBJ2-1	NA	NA	TGTGCCAGCTCACCGCCAACAGGGACCAATGAGCAGTTCTTC	CASSPPTGTNEQFF
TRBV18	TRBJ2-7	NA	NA	TGTGCCAGCTCACCACCCGGGGATCGCTACGAGCAGTACTTC	CASSPPGDRYEQYF
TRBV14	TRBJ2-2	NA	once	TGTGCCAGCAGCCAAGTTGGAGGCTCGAACACCGGGGAGCTGTTTTTT	CASSQVGGSNTGELFF
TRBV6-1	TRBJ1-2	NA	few	TGTGCCAGCTGCCAAGACTCCTGGGGCGGCTACGCCTTC	CASCQDSWGGYAF
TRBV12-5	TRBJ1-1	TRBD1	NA	TGTGCTAGTGGCTCCCCGGACAGGGGAGCTTTCTTT	CASGSPDRGAFF
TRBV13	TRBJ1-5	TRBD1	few	TGTGCCAGCAGCCGCTACAGGGGCGGGCAGCCCCAGCATTTT	CASSRYRGGQPQHF
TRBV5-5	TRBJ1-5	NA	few	TGTGCCAGCAGCTTGGTTGAGGGTGGGTATCAGCCCCAGCATTTT	CASSLVEGGYQPQHF
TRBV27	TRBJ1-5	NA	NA	TGTGCCAGCAGTTTACTAAGCAGGGCCCCCCTCAATCAGCCCCAGCATTTT	CASSLLSRAPLNQPQHF
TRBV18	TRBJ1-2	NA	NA	TGTGCCAGCTCACCCCCCCCGGGACAATTAGGCTATGGCTACACCTTC	CASSPPPGQLGYGYTF
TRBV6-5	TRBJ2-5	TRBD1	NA	TGTGCCAGCAGTTACGGGACAGGGGATGGAGAGACCCAGTACTTC	CASSYGTGDGETQYF
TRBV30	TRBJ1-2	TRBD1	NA	TGTGCCTGGAGTGTGCAGGGGGCGAGCGTGAAAAGCTACACCTTC	CAWSVQGASVKSYTF
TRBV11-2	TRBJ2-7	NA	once	TGTGCCAGCAGCTTGAATGGTGGACTTTCAGACGAGCAGTACTTC	CASSLNGGLSDEQYF
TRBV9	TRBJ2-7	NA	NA	TGTGCCAGCAGCGTAGGAATAGGGCGAGCGGGCAGCGAGCAGTACTTC	CASSVGIGRAGSEQYF
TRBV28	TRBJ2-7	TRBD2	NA	TGTGCCAGCACGAGCGGGAGGTACGAGCAGTACTTC	CASTSGRYEQYF
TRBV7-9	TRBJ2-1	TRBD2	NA	TGTGCCAGCAGCTCCTCAACTAGCGGGGGGTTGAGTGAGCAGTTCTTC	CASSSSTSGGLSEQFF
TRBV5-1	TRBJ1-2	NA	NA	TGCGCCAGCAGTCCGGACAGCCCGGGGCATGGCTACACCTTC	CASSPDSPGHGYTF
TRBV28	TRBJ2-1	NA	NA	TGTGCCAGCAGTTTAGCGGGAACTGAGCAGTTCTTC	CASSLAGTEQFF
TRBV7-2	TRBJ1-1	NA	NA	TGTGCCAGCAGCTTGGATAACAGGAGAACTGAAGCTTTCTTT	CASSLDNRRTEAFF
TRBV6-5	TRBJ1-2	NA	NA	TGTGCCAGCAGTTATGGACCGCGGGTGGGCTATGGCTACACCTTC	CASSYGPRVGYGYTF
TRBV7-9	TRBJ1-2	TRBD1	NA	TGTGCCAGCAGCAGTCCCGGGACAGACATCGACTATGGCTACACCTTC	CASSSPGTDIDYGYTF
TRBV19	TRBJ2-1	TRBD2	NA	TGTGCCAGTAGTATCATGACTAGCGGACACAATGAGCAGTTCTTC	CASSIMTSGHNEQFF
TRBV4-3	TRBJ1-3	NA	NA	TGCGCCAGCAGCCAAGGGGCAGCCACTGGAAACACCATATATTTT	CASSQGAATGNTIYF
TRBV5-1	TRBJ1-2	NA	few	TGCGCCAGCAGCTTGGACCGAGATGGCTACACCTTC	CASSLDRDGYTF
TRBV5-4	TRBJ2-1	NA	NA	TGTGCCAGTCAGCCCCGACAGGACCACAATGAGCAGTTCTTC	CASQPRQDHNEQFF
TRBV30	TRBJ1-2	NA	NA	TGTGCCTGGAGTGTACAGGCCAGACCCTATGGCTACACCTTC	CAWSVQARPYGYTF
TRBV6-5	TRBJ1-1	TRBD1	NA	TGTGCCAGCAGTTACCGTGACAGGGGCGGGGAAGCTTTCTTT	CASSYRDRGGEAFF
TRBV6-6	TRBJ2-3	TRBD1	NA	TGTGCCAGCAGTCCCGGGACAGGGCTCACAGATACGCAGTATTTT	CASSPGTGLTDTQYF
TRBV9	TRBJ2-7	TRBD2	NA	TGTGCCAGCAGCGTAGCCGGGACTAGCCACGAGCAGTACTTC	CASSVAGTSHEQYF
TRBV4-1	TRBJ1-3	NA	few	TGCGCCAGCAGCCAAGTGCGGGACTCTGGAAACACCATATATTTT	CASSQVRDSGNTIYF
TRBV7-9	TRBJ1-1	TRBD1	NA	TGTGCCAGCAGACCCCGACAGGGCCTCATCATGAACACTGAAGCTTTCTTT	CASRPRQGLIMNTEAFF
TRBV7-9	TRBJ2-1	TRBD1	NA	TGTGCCAGCAGCAAAGGGACAGTGGGTTCGGGCTCCTACAATGAGCAGTTCTTC	CASSKGTVGSGSYNEQFF
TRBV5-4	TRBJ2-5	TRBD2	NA	TGTGCCAGCAGCTTGGCGGGAGGGGAGACCCAGTACTTC	CASSLAGGETQYF
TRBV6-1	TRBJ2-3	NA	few	TGTGCCAGCACCTGGGGCCGAGAGGGCACAGATACGCAGTATTTT	CASTWGREGTDTQYF
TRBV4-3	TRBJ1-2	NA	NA	TGCGCCAGCAGCCAAGAACGGGGGGCTGTTGGCTACACCTTC	CASSQERGAVGYTF
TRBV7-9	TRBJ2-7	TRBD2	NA	TGTGCCAGCAGTACCCCGGGACTAGCGGTCTACGAGCAGTACTTC	CASSTPGLAVYEQYF
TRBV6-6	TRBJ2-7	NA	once	TGTGCCAGCAGTCCACGGAGCTACGAGCAGTACTTC	CASSPRSYEQYF
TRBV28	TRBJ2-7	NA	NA	TGTGCCAGCAGTCGCCGGTCCCCGGTAGTCGAGCAGTACTTC	CASSRRSPVVEQYF
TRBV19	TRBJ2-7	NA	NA	TGTGCCAGTACCTATAGCACGAACTCCTACGAGCAGTACTTC	CASTYSTNSYEQYF
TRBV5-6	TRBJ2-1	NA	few	TGTGCCAGCAGCACGAGATACAATGAGCAGTTCTTC	CASSTRYNEQFF
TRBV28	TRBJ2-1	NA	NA	TGTGCCAGCGGGGGATCTAGCGTGCCCTCCTACAATGAGCAGTTCTTC	CASGGSSVPSYNEQFF
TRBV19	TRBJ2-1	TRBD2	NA	TGTGCCAGTAGTCCCCGGTTTAGCGGGAGCGACAATGAGCAGTTCTTC	CASSPRFSGSDNEQFF
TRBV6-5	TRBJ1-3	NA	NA	TGTGCCAGCAGTTTGAGTGCCTCTGGAAACACCATATATTTT	CASSLSASGNTIYF
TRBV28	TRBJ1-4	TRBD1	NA	TGTGCCAGCAGTCTAGGGGGCAGGAATGAAAAACTGTTTTTT	CASSLGGRNEKLFF
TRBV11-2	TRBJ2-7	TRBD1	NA	TGTGCCAGCAGCTTCCGGGACAGGGCCTACGAGCAGTACTTC	CASSFRDRAYEQYF
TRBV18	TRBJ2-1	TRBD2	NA	TGTGCCAGCTCAGTCGTGTTAGCGGGAGAGAATGAGCAGTTCTTC	CASSVVLAGENEQFF
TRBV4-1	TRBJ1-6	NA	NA	TGCGCCAGCAGCCAAGAGGTGCCCGGTGGTTCACCCCTCCACTTT	CASSQEVPGGSPLHF
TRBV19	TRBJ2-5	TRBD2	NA	TGTGCCAGTAGTATAGTTAGCGGGAGCTCCCATGACCAGTACTTC	CASSIVSGSSHDQYF